This TCR beta chain was profiled in a study of shared clonotypes between healthy human individuals. Study-wide results and limits: Large sequencing depth failed to make sorted-subset sequencing complete, rarefaction showed. Donor scarcity curtailed the genetic and exposure-history diversity represented herein. Lower generation probabilities were found for non-shared clonotypes than for those shared by all four donors.

The ends were cut back, 0 bases at V and 5 bases at J, with 14 bases in the middle. CDR1 is SGHRS, CDR2 YFSETQ, per germline. This CDR3 has 15 amino acids. With regard to this clone: Its specificity is unknown.

Clones were read by immunoSEQ multiplex PCR, and TCRdb kept only the in-frame ones, dropping some. The sample holds around 1,100,000 clones, around 77% seen once. Sequenced material: memory CD4+ T cells from PBMCs. As for subset: CD45RA-negative fraction. This TCR derives from a man between 18 and 35 years old in good health. Some clones in this sample may be carry-over from other donors' samples. The chain carries TRBV5-1 and TRBJ2-5; D is uncertain. The DNA for the CDR3 is TGCGCCAGCAGCTTGGCGGGCCAGCCCGGGGAGACCCAGTACTTC. Protein: CASSLAGQPGETQYF.